A few counts support the clone carrying this TCR beta chain. What it binds is not known. This sample stems from a study of CD8 T cells in ankylosing spondylitis. Researchers built TCR beta libraries using quantitative 5'-RACE with molecular barcodes. Using its own MiXCR run on the 5' RACE reads, TCRdb lists one record per CDR3 protein. The sample has about 390,000 distinct CDR3 sequences; around 20% are singletons. Study findings and constraints: Clones tied to disease were said to be significantly enriched in matched ankylosing spondylitis synovial fluid. A TCR beta motif made of under 10 highly homologous variants seemed typical of ankylosing spondylitis blood. Previously reported in reactive arthritis synovial fluid and blood were some of the motif variants. Disease-linked clones were CD8+ and relatively rare in peripheral blood.

The receptor was derived from a male donor with ankylosing spondylitis. Specimen: blood, either unsorted or a sorted T cell fraction (not recorded which).

CDR3 in DNA: TGCAGTGCTAGAGAATGGCGGGACACCGGGGAGCTGTTTTTT. It specifies CSAREWRDTGELFF. This chain connects TRBV20-1 to TRBJ2-2; D may be TRBD2 (5 bases). The ends were cut back, 0 bases at V and 3 bases at J, with 8 bases in the middle. The CDR3 spans 14 residues. Germline loops: CDR1 DFQATT, CDR2 SNEGSKA (reference sequence).